The entry below describes one TCR beta chain. As processed by the authors: Reference gene primer amplification gave estimated nucleated cell counts. Assay: immunoSEQ multiplex PCR; the TCRdb copy retains only in-frame clones and omits some. The DNA gave D and trimming, while V, J and clone size come from that table. The data hold about 200,000 clones, with approximately 80% observed a single time. The CDR3 consists of 13 residues. V was shortened by 4 bases and J by 7 bases, with 11 bases between the two germline ends. Looked up from germline, CDR1 is SGHDT and CDR2 is YYEEEE. This entry comes from a study of blood T cell repertoires in COVID-19. Study overall: PBMCs, B-cell-depleted T cells, or T cells were the source of the cDNA or gDNA that made up the material.

The Seattle patients joined while their infection was active and were tracked longitudinally afterward. This clonotype originated in a woman older than 75 with COVID-19, enrolled during active disease. The chain uses TRBV5-6 and TRBJ2-2, with D hard to call. Input material: peripheral blood. CDR3 bases: TGTGCCAGCAGCGTACAGTTCCTCGGGGAGCTGTTTTTT. Amino acids: CASSVQFLGELFF. Full variable domain (remainder filled in from reference TRBV5-6 and TRBJ2-2): DAGVTQSPTHLIKTRGQQVTLRCSPKSGHDTVSWYQQALGQGPQFIFQYYEEEERQRGNFPDRFSGHQFPNYSSELNVNALLLGDSALYLCASSVQFLGELFFGEGSRLTVL.